One and the same sample provided the 18 T cell receptor beta chains below, sequenced in a study of T cell responses to AZD1222 COVID-19 vaccine. Method: immunoSEQ multiplex PCR; TCRdb's copy keeps in-frame clones and lacks some. This sample yields over 70,000 clones, of which 75% to 90% are seen a single time; approximately 9.3% belongs to the top ten. The specimen was peripheral blood, collected 28 days after the second AZD1222 dose. The source of these receptors is an adult who received the AZD1222 COVID-19 vaccine.

The CDR3 coding sequence is TGTGCCACCAGCTCAACGACTAGCCGGCAGACCCAGTACTTC. Protein sequence: CATSSTTSRQTQYF. The gene calls are TRBV15 and TRBJ2-5; 7 positions agree with TRBD2. J lost 6 bases, V lost 5 bases, and 9 bases had no gene match. The CDR3 has 14 residues. Germline lookup yields CDR1 LNHNV and CDR2 YYDKDF (reference sequence).

This chain links TRBV7-8 with TRBJ1-1; the D gene is possibly TRBD1 (5 bases). Germline-derived CDR1 and CDR2 are SGHVS and FQNEAQ. V was shortened by 5 bases and J by 11 bases, with 12 bases between the two germline ends. CDR3 length equals 11 residues. DNA of the CDR3: TGTGCCAGCAGCCTTCCCGGGGCGGCTTTCTTT. It encodes CASSLPGAAFF.

This clone showed up just once. The chain has TRBV7-9 and TRBJ1-5; TRBD1 is a possible D gene (5 bases). Germline V gene lookup returns CDR1 SEHNR and CDR2 FQNEAQ (reference sequence). The CDR3 has 14 residues. The V gene lost 3 bases and the J gene lost 2 bases, with 8 bases spanning the gap. CDR3 amino acids: CASSLGGGNQPQHF. DNA of the CDR3: TGTGCCAGCAGCTTGGGGGGGGGCAATCAGCCCCAGCATTTT.

The chain recombines TRBV19 with TRBJ1-5; no definite D call. This CDR3 is built from 12 residues. Germline V gene sequence: CDR1 LNHDA, CDR2 SQIVND (reference sequence). Trimming shortened V by 7 bases and J by 4 bases, and 8 bases separated the two germline ends. CDR3 region: CASTAGNQPQHF. The DNA of the CDR3 is TGTGCCAGTACCGCCGGAAATCAGCCCCAGCATTTT.

The chain has TRBV5-1 and TRBJ1-1; D may be TRBD1 (5 bases). Germline V gene sequence: CDR1 SGHRS, CDR2 YFSETQ. Deletions cut 1 base from V and 8 bases from J, with 15 bases between. The CDR3 is made up of 14 amino acids. The CDR3 nucleotides read TGCGCCAGCAGCTTGTTTCAGGGTAGTGACGAAGCTTTCTTT. Amino acid sequence: CASSLFQGSDEAFF.

The rearrangement links TRBV19 to TRBJ1-2; 11 bases align to TRBD1. Trimming at V came to 6 bases and at J to 4 bases, leaving 7 bases not matched to a gene. The germline V gene has CDR1 LNHDA and CDR2 SQIVND (reference sequence). This CDR3 region has 15 residues. CDR3 sequence (DNA): TGTGCCAGTAGCCTTCGGACAGGGGGCGGCTATGGCTACACCTTC. This translates into CASSLRTGGGYGYTF.

This chain links TRBV4-2 with TRBJ2-5; 8 nucleotides agree with TRBD2. Germline V gene lookup returns CDR1 LGHNA and CDR2 YNFKEQ. The V and J ends lost 1 base and 1 base, in that order; junction bases with no gene match: 2. The CDR3 sequence is 15 residues long. The CDR3 DNA follows: TGTGCCAGCAGCCAAGTTACTAGCGGCCAAGAGACCCAGTACTTC. Translated, it gives CASSQVTSGQETQYF.

The gene calls are TRBV29-1 and TRBJ1-1, with D perhaps matching TRBD1 (5 bases). Looked up from germline, CDR1 is SQVTM and CDR2 is ANQGSEA. The CDR3 is 14 residues long. The ends were cut back, 6 bases at V and 4 bases at J, with 18 bases in the middle. CDR3: CSVLLSGIGTEAFF. Written as DNA, the CDR3 is TGCAGCGTCCTATTATCAGGGATAGGCACTGAAGCTTTCTTT.

V usage is TRBV11-3 and J usage is TRBJ2-2; possibly TRBD1 for D (6 bases). The CDR3 length is 13 residues. V was clipped by 6 bases and J by 6 bases, with 11 bases between them. Germline CDR1 SGHNT, CDR2 YENEEA. The CDR3: CASSTTGSGELFF. CDR3 in DNA: TGTGCCAGCAGTACAACAGGGTCCGGGGAGCTGTTTTTT.

This chain connects TRBV27 to TRBJ1-1; no reliable D call. V gave up 8 bases and J gave up 5 bases, with 15 bases separating them. From germline, CDR1 is MNHEY and CDR2 SMNVEV (reference sequence). CDR3 size: 13 residues. Here the CDR3 DNA reads TGTGCCAGCCGATCCCTCAGGTTGACTGAAGCTTTCTTT. Translated, it gives CASRSLRLTEAFF.

This clone was seen a single time. V is TRBV7-3 and J is TRBJ2-7; no firm D call. The germline V and J ends were trimmed by 2 bases and 4 bases, with 15 bases remaining between them. This CDR3 is 15 amino acids long. Germline assignment: CDR1 SGHTA and CDR2 FQGTGA. The CDR3 nucleotides read TGTGCCAGCAGCTTATTAGGGCCCCGAAGTTACGAGCAGTACGTC. Its translation: CASSLLGPRSYEQYV.

V gene TRBV28 combines with J gene TRBJ1-2; D is ambiguous. V lost 3 bases and J 0 bases, leaving 8 bases between the germline ends. This CDR3 has 14 amino acids. The germline V gene has CDR1 MDHEN and CDR2 SYDVKM. The CDR3 DNA follows: TGTGCCAGCAGTTTTTACGTGACTAACTATGGCTACACCTTC. Its translation: CASSFYVTNYGYTF.

In this sample, this clone turned up a few times. This chain uses TRBV7-9 with TRBJ2-2; D call uncertain. The CDR3 sequence is 13 residues long. Germline CDR1 is SEHNR and CDR2 is FQNEAQ (reference sequence). Trimming cost V 4 bases and J 5 bases, with 8 bases left between them. CDR3 in amino acids: CASSSQGTGELFF. CDR3 DNA: TGTGCCAGCAGCTCTCAAGGGACCGGGGAGCTGTTTTTT.

V is TRBV4-2 and J is TRBJ2-1; D is unclear. V lost 0 bases and J lost 4, with 7 bases in between. The CDR3 length is 14 residues. CDR1 and CDR2 (germline): LGHNA, YNFKEQ. This CDR3 reads CASSQDVLYNEQFF. The CDR3 DNA reads as TGTGCCAGCAGCCAAGATGTCTTATACAATGAGCAGTTCTTC.

The chain links TRBV23-1 to TRBJ2-3, with D tentatively TRBD1 (6 bases). TRBV23-1 is flagged as an ORF with uncertain function. The CDR3 contains 16 residues. The V and J ends lost 11 bases and 1 base respectively, with 22 bases between them. CDR3 coding DNA: TGCGCCTACTCGAGGGGACATCTGAACTGCACAGATACGCAGTATTTT. Protein: CAYSRGHLNCTDTQYF.

The CDR3 is CASSSRTSGTGELFF. DNA for the CDR3: TGTGCCAGCAGTTCTCGGACTAGCGGGACCGGGGAGCTGTTTTTT. The chain links TRBV6-5 to TRBJ2-2; 11 bases are a match to TRBD2. Germline V gene data show CDR1 as MNHEY and CDR2 as SVGAGI. The ends lost 4 bases at V and 5 bases at J; junction bases unmatched: 3. CDR3 size: 15 residues.

J is TRBJ2-5 and V is TRBV18; possibly TRBD1 for D (6 bases). This CDR3 region has 15 residues. Trimming pared 4 bases from V and 2 bases from J, leaving 14 bases between. CDR1 and CDR2 (germline): KGHSH, LQKENI. Here the CDR3 DNA reads TGTGCCAGCTCACGGGGACAAACGCCTCAAGAGACCCAGTACTTC. This translates into CASSRGQTPQETQYF.

The rearrangement links TRBV7-8 to TRBJ2-5; 8 positions agree with TRBD1. After removal of 1 base from V and 4 bases from J, the junction contained 8 bases not matched to a gene. The CDR3 has 16 amino acids. CDR1 is SGHVS, CDR2 FQNEAQ, per germline. The CDR3 DNA sequence: TGTGCCAGCAGCTTAGTGGCAGGGGGCGCCGGAGAGACCCAGTACTTC. Its translation: CASSLVAGGAGETQYF.